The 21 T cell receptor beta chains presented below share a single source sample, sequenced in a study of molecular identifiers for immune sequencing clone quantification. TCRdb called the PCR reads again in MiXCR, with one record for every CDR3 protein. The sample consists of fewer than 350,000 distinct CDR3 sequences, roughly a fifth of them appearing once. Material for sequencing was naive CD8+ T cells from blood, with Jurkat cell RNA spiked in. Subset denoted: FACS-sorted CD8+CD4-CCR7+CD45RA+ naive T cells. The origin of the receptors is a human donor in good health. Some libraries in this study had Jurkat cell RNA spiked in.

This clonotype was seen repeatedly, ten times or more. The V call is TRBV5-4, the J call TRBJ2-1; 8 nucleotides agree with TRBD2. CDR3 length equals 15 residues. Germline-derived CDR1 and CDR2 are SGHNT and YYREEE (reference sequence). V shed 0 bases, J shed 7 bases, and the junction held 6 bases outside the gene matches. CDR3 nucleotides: TGTGCCAGCAGCTTGGAGGGACTAGGCTATAATGAGCAGTTCTTC. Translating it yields CASSLEGLGYNEQFF.

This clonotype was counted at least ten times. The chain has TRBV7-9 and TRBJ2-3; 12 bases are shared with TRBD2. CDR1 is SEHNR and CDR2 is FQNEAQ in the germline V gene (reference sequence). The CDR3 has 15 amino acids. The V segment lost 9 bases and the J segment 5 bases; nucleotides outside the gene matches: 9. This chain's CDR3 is CASVLAGGLQDTQYF. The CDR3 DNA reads TGTGCCAGTGTCCTAGCGGGAGGGCTTCAAGATACGCAGTATTTT.

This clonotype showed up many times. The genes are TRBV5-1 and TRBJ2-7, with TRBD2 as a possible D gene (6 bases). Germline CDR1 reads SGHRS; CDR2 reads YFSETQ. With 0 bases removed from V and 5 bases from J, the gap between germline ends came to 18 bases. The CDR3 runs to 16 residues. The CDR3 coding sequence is TGCGCCAGCAGCTTGGCGGGACTCTCGGAGGTCCACGAGCAGTACTTC. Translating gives CASSLAGLSEVHEQYF.

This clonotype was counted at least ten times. CDR3: CASSGRDRTYEQYF. The CDR3 coding sequence is TGTGCCAGCAGCGGCCGGGACAGGACCTACGAGCAGTACTTC. This chain joins TRBV28 and TRBJ2-7; 8 bases fit TRBD1. The germline V gene has CDR1 MDHEN and CDR2 SYDVKM. The CDR3 loop spans 14 amino acids. V lost 6 bases and J lost 2; bases outside the gene matches: 6. Complete variable domain (other parts from reference TRBV28 and TRBJ2-7): DVKVTQSSRYLVKRTGEKVFLECVQDMDHENMFWYRQDPGLGLRLIYFSYDVKMKEKGDIPEGYSVSREKKERFSLILESASTNQTSMYLCASSGRDRTYEQYFGPGTRLTVT.

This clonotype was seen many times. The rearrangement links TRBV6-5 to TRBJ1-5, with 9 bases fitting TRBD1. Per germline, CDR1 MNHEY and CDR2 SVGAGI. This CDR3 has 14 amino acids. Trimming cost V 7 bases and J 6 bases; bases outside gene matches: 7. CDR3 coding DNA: TGTGCCAGCACCGTAAAGACAGGGGGTCAGCCCCAGCATTTT. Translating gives CASTVKTGGQPQHF.

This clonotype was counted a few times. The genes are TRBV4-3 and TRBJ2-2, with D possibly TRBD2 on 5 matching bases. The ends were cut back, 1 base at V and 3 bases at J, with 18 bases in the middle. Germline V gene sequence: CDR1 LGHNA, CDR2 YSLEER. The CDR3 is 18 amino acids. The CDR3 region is CASSQVGPGLMDTGELFF. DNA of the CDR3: TGCGCCAGCAGCCAAGTCGGGCCAGGACTTATGGACACCGGGGAGCTGTTTTTT.

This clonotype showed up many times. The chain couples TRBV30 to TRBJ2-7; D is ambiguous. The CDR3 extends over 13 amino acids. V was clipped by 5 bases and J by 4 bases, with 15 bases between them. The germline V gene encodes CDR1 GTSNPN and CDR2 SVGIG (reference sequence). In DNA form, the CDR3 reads TGTGCCTGGGACGGCGCAAGTGGGTACGAGCAGTACTTC. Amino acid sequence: CAWDGASGYEQYF.

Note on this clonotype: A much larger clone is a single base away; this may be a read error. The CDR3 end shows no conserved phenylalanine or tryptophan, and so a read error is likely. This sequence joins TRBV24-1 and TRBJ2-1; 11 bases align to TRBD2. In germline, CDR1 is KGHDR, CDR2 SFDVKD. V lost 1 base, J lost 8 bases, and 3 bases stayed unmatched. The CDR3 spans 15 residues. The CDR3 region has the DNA TGTGCCACCAGTGATTTAACTAGCGGGAGCGATGAGCAGTTCCTC. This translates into CATSDLTSGSDEQFL.

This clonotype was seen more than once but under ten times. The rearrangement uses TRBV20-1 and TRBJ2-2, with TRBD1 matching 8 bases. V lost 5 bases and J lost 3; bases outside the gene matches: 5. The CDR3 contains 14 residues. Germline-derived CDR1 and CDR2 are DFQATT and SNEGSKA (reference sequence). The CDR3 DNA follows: TGCAGTGCTCCGGACAGGGCTGACACCGGGGAGCTGTTTTTT. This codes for CSAPDRADTGELFF.

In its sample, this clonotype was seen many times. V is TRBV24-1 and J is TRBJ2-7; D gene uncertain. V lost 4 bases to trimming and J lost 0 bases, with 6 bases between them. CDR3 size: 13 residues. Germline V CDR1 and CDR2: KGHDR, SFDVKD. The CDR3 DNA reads TGTGCCACCAGTGACCTGAACTCCTACGAGCAGTACTTC. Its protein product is CATSDLNSYEQYF.

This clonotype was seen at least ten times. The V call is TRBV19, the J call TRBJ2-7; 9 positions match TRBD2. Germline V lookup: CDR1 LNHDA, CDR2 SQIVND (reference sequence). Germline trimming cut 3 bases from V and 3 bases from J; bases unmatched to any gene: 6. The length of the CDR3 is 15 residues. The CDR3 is CASSMGTSTYYEQYF. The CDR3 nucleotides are TGTGCCAGTAGTATGGGGACTAGCACTTACTACGAGCAGTACTTC.

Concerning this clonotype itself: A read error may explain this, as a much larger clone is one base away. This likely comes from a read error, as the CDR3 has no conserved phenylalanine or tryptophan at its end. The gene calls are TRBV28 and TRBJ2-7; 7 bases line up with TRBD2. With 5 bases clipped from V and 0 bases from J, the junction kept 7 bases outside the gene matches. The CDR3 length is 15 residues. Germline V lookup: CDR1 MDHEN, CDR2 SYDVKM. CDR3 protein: CASSLRGRASYEQYL. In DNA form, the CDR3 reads TGTGCCAGCAGTCTGAGAGGGAGGGCCTCCTACGAGCAGTACCTC.

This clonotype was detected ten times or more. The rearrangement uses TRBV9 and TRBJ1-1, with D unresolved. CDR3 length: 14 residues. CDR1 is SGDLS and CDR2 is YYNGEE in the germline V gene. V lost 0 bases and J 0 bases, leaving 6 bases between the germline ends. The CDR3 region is CASSVGQMNTEAFF. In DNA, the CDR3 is TGTGCCAGCAGCGTAGGGCAGATGAACACTGAAGCTTTCTTT. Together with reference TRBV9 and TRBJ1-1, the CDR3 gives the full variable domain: DSGVTQTPKHLITATGQRVTLRCSPRSGDLSVYWYQQSLDQGLQFLIQYYNGEERAKGNILERFSAQQFPDLHSELNLSSLELGDSALYFCASSVGQMNTEAFFGQGTRLTVV.

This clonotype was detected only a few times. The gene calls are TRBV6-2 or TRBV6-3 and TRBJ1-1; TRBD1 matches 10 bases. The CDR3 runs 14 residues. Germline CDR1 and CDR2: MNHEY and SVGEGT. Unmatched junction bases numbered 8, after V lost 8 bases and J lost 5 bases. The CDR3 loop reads CASSEDRGRTEAFF. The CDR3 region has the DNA TGTGCCAGCTCCGAAGACAGGGGGCGGACTGAAGCTTTCTTT.

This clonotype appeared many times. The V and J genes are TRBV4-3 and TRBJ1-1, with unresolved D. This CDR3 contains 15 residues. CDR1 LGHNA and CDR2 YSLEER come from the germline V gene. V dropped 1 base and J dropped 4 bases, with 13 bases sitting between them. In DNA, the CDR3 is TGCGCCAGCAGCCAAGCGAGGACCGGTGGCACTGAAGCTTTCTTT. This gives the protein CASSQARTGGTEAFF.

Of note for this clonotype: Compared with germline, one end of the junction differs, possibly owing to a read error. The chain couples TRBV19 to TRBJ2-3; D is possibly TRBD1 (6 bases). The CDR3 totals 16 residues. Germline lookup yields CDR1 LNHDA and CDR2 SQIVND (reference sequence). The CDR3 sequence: CASSMRAGGLTGTQYF. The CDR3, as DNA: TGTGCCAGTAGTATGAGGGCCGGCGGGCTGACAGGTACGCAGTATTTT. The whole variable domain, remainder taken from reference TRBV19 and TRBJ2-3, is DGGITQSPKYLFRKEGQNVTLSCEQNLNHDAMYWYRQDPGQGLRLIYYSQIVNDFQKGDIAEGYSVSREKKESFPLTVTSAQKNPTAFYLCASSMRAGGLTGTQYFGPGTRLTVL.

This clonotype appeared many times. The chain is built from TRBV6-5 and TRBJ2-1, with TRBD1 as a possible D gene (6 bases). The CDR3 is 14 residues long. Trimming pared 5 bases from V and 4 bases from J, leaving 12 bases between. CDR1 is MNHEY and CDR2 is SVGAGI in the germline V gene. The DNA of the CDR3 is TGTGCCAGCAGTCCCGGGACAATGTACAATGAGCAGTTCTTC. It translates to CASSPGTMYNEQFF.

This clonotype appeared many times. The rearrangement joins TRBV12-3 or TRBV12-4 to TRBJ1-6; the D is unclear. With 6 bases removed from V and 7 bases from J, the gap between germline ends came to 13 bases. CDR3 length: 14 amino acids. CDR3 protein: CASSPAIGNSPLHF. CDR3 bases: TGTGCCAGCAGCCCCGCGATAGGGAATTCACCCCTCCACTTT.

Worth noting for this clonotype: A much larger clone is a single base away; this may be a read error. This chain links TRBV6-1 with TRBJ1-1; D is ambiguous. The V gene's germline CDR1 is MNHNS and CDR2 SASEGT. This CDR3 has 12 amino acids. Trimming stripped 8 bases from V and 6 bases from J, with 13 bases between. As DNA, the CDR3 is TGTGCCAGCTACGAGGTTCAACCTGAAGCTTTCTTT. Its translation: CASYEVQPEAFF.

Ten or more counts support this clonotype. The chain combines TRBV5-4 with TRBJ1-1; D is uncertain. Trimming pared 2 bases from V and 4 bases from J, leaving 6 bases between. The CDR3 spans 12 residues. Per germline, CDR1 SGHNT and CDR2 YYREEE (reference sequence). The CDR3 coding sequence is TGTGCCAGCAGCTTTGGTACCACTGAAGCTTTCTTT. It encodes CASSFGTTEAFF.

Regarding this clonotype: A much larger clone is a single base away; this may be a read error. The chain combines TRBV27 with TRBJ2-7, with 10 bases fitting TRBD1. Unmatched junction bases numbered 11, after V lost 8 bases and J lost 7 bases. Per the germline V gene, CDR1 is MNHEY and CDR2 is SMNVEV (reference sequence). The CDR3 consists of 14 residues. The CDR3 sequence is CASGLGQGIGEQYF. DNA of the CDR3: TGTGCCAGCGGTCTGGGACAGGGGATAGGAGAGCAGTACTTC.